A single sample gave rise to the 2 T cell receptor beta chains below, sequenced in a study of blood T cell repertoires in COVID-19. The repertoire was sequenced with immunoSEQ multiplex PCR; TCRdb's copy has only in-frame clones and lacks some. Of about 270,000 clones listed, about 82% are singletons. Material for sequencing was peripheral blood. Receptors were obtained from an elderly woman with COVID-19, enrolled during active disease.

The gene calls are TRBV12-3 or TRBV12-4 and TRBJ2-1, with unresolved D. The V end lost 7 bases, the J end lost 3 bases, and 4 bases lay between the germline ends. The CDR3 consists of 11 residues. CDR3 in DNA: TGTGCCAGCACAGTCTACAATGAGCAGTTCTTC. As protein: CASTVYNEQFF.

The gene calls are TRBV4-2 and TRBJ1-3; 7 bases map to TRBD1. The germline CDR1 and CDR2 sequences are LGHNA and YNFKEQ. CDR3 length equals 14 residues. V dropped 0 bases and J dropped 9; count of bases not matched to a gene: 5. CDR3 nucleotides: TGTGCCAGCAGCCAAGATCCCAGGGACAGCACCATATATTTT. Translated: CASSQDPRDSTIYF.